This T cell receptor (beta chain) originates from a study of cytomegalovirus exposure and HLA in healthy donors. CDR1 is SGHKS, CDR2 YYEKEE, per germline (reference sequence). Trimming left V 4 bases short and J 7 bases short, with 18 bases between. The CDR3 is made up of 14 amino acids. The study ran its PCR with 60 Vbeta and 13 Jbeta primers. Libraries were prepared by immunoSEQ multiplex PCR; TCRdb keeps only in-frame clonotypes and omits some of them. This sample yields some 200,000 clones, of which about two thirds are seen a single time; less than 3% belongs to the top ten. The chain uses TRBV5-5 and TRBJ2-7, with D perhaps TRBD2 (5 bases). The sample comprised PBMCs. The sequence was obtained from a man aged 35-49 years in good health and CMV-seropositive. CDR3 region: CASSPETTSLEQYF. The CDR3 DNA reads as TGTGCCAGCAGCCCGGAGACTACCTCGTTGGAGCAGTACTTC.